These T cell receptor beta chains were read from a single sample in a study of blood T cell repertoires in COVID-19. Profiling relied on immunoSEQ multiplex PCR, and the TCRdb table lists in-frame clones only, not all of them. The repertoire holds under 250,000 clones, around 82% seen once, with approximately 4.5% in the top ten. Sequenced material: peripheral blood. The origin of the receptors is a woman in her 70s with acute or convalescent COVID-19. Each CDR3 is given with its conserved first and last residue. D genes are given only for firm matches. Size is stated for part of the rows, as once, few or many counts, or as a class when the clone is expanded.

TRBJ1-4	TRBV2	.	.	CASSALTGGTNEKLFF	TGTGCCAGCAGCGCCTTGACTGGAGGGACTAATGAAAAACTGTTTTTT
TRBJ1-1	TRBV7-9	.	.	CASSLASGAGNTEAFF	TGTGCCAGCAGCTTAGCGAGTGGGGCCGGGAACACTGAAGCTTTCTTT
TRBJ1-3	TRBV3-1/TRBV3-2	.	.	CASSQERVSGNTIYF	TGTGCCAGCAGCCAAGAGAGGGTGTCGGGAAACACCATATATTTT
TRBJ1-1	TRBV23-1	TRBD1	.	CASSQPYRGQDTEAFF	TGCGCCAGCAGTCAACCATACAGGGGGCAGGACACTGAAGCTTTCTTT
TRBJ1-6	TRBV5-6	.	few	CASSFKDSYNSPLHF	TGTGCCAGCAGCTTTAAGGACAGCTATAATTCACCCCTCCACTTT
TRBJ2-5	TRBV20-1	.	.	CSASRQMETQYF	TGCAGTGCTAGTCGACAGATGGAGACCCAGTACTTC
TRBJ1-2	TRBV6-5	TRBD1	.	CASSYDGTGGRGYTF	TGTGCCAGCAGTTACGACGGGACAGGGGGTAGGGGCTACACCTTC
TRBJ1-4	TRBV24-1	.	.	CATSDLRRGEGKLFF	TGTGCCACCAGTGATTTGCGCAGGGGAGAGGGAAAACTGTTTTTT
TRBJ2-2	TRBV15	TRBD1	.	CATSPDRVNTGELFF	TGTGCCACCAGTCCTGACAGGGTGAACACCGGGGAGCTGTTTTTT
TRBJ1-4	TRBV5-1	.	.	CASSLQGATNEKLFF	TGCGCCAGCAGCTTACAGGGTGCAACTAATGAAAAACTGTTTTTT
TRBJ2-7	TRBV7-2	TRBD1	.	CASSLDLRDRGLEQYF	TGTGCCAGCAGCTTAGACCTCCGGGACAGGGGGCTCGAGCAGTACTTC
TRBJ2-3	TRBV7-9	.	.	CASSLAHPTDTQYF	TGTGCCAGCAGCTTAGCACACCCCACAGATACGCAGTATTTT
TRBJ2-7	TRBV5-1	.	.	CASSLVLYEQYF	TGCGCCAGCAGCTTGGTCTTATACGAGCAGTACTTC
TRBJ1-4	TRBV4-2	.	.	CASSQEEGSVRNEKLFF	TGTGCCAGCAGCCAAGAGGAGGGATCAGTAAGGAATGAAAAACTGTTTTTT
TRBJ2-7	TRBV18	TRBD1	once	CASSQTGTGGIYEQYF	TGTGCCAGCTCACAAACCGGGACAGGGGGGATCTACGAGCAGTACTTC
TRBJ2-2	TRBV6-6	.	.	CLLRRLFF	TGCCTATTACGGAGGCTGTTTTTT
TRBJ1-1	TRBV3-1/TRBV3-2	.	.	CASRDIMNTEAFF	TGTGCCAGCAGGGACATTATGAACACTGAAGCTTTCTTT
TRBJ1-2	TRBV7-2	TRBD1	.	CASSFGQGGSGYTF	TGTGCCAGCAGCTTCGGACAGGGAGGCTCTGGCTACACCTTC
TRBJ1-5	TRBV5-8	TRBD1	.	CASSLGTGKGYGNQPQHF	TGTGCCAGCAGCTTGGGGACAGGGAAGGGCTATGGCAATCAGCCCCAGCATTTT
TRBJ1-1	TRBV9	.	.	CASSVSLSRRAAEAFF	TGTGCCAGCAGCGTATCCTTGTCGCGGAGAGCGGCTGAAGCTTTCTTT
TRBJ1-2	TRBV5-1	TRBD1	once	CASSSGTGGNYGYTF	TGCGCCAGCAGCTCGGGGACAGGGGGTAACTATGGCTACACCTTC
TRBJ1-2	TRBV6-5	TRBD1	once	CASSYYSPTGTYGYTF	TGTGCCAGCAGTTACTACTCCCCGACAGGGACCTATGGCTACACCTTC
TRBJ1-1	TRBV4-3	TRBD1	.	CASSYDRGRAQAFF	TGCGCCAGCAGCTATGACAGGGGGCGCGCCCAAGCTTTCTTT
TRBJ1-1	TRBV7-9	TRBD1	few	CASSRGTGLTEAFF	TGTGCCAGCAGTCGTGGGACAGGGCTTACAGAAGCTTTCTTT
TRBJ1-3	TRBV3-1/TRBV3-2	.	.	CASSQRTVFSGNTIYF	TGTGCCAGCAGCCAACGGACAGTCTTCTCTGGAAACACCATATATTTT
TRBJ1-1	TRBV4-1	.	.	CASSLNTEAFF	TGCGCCAGCAGCCTAAACACTGAAGCTTTCTTT
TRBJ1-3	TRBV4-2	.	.	CASSQVSAVGSSGNTIYF	TGTGCCAGCAGCCAAGTCTCCGCCGTCGGTAGCTCTGGAAACACCATATATTTT
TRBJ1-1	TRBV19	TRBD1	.	CASSIGDSLNTEAFF	TGTGCCAGTAGTATAGGGGACAGTCTTAACACTGAAGCTTTCTTT
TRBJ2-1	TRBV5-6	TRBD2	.	CASRPGTSGYSYNEQFF	TGTGCCAGCAGACCAGGGACTAGCGGCTACTCCTACAATGAGCAGTTCTTC
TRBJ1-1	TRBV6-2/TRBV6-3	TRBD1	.	CASSSTPGQAGAFF	TGTGCCAGCAGTTCCACCCCGGGACAGGCCGGGGCTTTCTTT
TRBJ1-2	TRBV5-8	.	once	CASSLPNGYTF	TGTGCCAGCAGCTTGCCCAATGGCTACACCTTC
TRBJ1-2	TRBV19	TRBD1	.	CASSISQGQGRYGYTF	TGTGCCAGTAGTATTTCACAAGGACAGGGGAGATATGGCTACACCTTC
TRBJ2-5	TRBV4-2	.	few	CASSQGDTRWNQETQYF	TGTGCCAGCAGCCAAGGGGACACTAGATGGAACCAAGAGACCCAGTACTTC
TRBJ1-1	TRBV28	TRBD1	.	CASRGTGGNTEAFF	TGTGCCAGCAGGGGGACAGGGGGGAACACTGAAGCTTTCTTT
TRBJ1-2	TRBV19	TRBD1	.	CASSTTGGDGERYYGYTF	TGTGCCAGTAGTACAACAGGGGGCGACGGGGAGAGGTACTATGGCTACACCTTC
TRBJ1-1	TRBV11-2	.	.	CASSLTDQNTEAFF	TGTGCCAGCAGCTTGACAGACCAGAACACTGAAGCTTTCTTT
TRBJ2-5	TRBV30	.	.	CAWSFPTPETQYF	TGTGCCTGGAGTTTTCCTACCCCAGAGACCCAGTACTTC
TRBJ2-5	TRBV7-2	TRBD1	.	CASSLNRGETQYF	TGTGCCAGCAGCTTAAACAGGGGCGAGACCCAGTACTTC
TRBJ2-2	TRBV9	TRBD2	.	CASSVGGGGANTGELFF	TGTGCCAGCAGCGTAGGAGGCGGGGGGGCCAACACCGGGGAGCTGTTTTTT
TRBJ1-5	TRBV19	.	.	CASSTESNQPQHF	TGTGCCAGTAGTACCGAGAGCAATCAGCCCCAGCATTTT
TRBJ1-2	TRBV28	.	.	CASSFFPGAGPNYGYTF	TGTGCCAGCAGTTTCTTCCCCGGCGCAGGCCCCAACTATGGCTACACCTTC
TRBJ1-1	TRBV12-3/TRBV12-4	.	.	CASSLQGLTEAFF	TGTGCCAGCAGTCTACAGGGTCTTACTGAAGCTTTCTTT
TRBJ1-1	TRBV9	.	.	CASSVVGGEAFF	TGTGCCAGCAGCGTAGTTGGAGGGGAGGCTTTCTTT
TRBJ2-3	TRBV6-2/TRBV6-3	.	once	CASSLDFSTDTQYF	TGTGCCAGCAGTTTGGACTTTAGCACAGATACGCAGTATTTT
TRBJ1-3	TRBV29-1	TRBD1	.	CSEHTGGQHYPMFSGNTIYF	TGCAGTGAACATACCGGGGGACAGCACTATCCCATGTTCTCTGGAAACACCATATATTTT
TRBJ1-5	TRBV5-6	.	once	CASSSGGGSIQPQHF	TGTGCCAGCAGCTCGGGCGGGGGGAGTATTCAGCCCCAGCATTTT
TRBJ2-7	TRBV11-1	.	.	CASSQAGAGEQYF	TGTGCCAGCAGCCAGGCAGGGGCGGGCGAGCAGTACTTC
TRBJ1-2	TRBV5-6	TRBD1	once	CASSQHDRDGNYGYTF	TGTGCCAGCAGCCAACATGACAGGGATGGAAACTATGGCTACACCTTC
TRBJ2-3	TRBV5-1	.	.	CASMLGARGTDTQYF	TGCGCCAGCATGTTGGGGGCGCGGGGCACAGATACGCAGTATTTT